Listed below are T cell receptor beta chains from one sample, sequenced in a study of blood T cell repertoires in COVID-19. Generated by immunoSEQ multiplex PCR, the TCRdb table keeps only in-frame clones and is missing some. Among 150,000 or so clones listed, 85% were seen once. The sequencing input was peripheral blood. All receptors come from a woman in her fifties or sixties with COVID-19, enrolled during active disease. The CDR3 runs from the conserved cysteine through the conserved F or W. D genes are given only for firm matches. Clone sizes are given selectively: once, few, many, or a class where the clone is expanded.

j_call,d_call,clone_size,v_call,cdr3_aa,cdr3_nt
TRBJ1-2,TRBD1,.,TRBV30,CAWSTGAGDGYTF,TGTGCCTGGAGTACAGGGGCCGGGGATGGCTACACCTTC
TRBJ2-1,TRBD2,few,TRBV5-1,CASSLRAGASYNEQFF,TGCGCCAGCAGCTTGAGAGCGGGGGCCTCCTACAATGAGCAGTTCTTC
TRBJ2-7,TRBD1,once,TRBV28,CASIRDSPYEQYF,TGTGCCAGCATTCGGGACAGCCCCTACGAGCAGTACTTC
TRBJ2-3,.,few,TRBV2,CASSSSTDTQYF,TGTGCCAGCAGTTCTAGCACAGATACGCAGTATTTT
TRBJ1-6,.,few,TRBV4-1,CASSQADRNNSPLHF,TGCGCCAGCAGCCAAGCGGACAGAAATAATTCACCCCTCCACTTT
TRBJ1-5,TRBD1,.,TRBV19,CASSTHDRGLSQPQHF,TGTGCCAGTAGTACCCACGACAGGGGGCTGAGTCAGCCCCAGCATTTT
TRBJ2-7,TRBD1,once,TRBV18,CASSPPGQRTGFEQYF,TGTGCCAGCTCACCACCCGGGCAGAGGACAGGGTTCGAGCAGTACTTC
TRBJ1-1,TRBD1,.,TRBV18,CASSPDYRGLTEAFF,TGTGCCAGCTCACCGGACTACAGGGGGCTCACTGAAGCTTTCTTT
TRBJ1-6,.,.,TRBV5-6,CASSSLSEVGSPLHF,TGTGCCAGCAGCTCGCTATCGGAGGTGGGTTCACCCCTCCACTTT
TRBJ2-5,.,.,TRBV28,CASSLGKGGRGETQYF,TGTGCCAGCAGTTTGGGTAAAGGGGGTAGGGGAGAGACCCAGTACTTC
TRBJ2-3,TRBD2,.,TRBV6-5,CASSKTGTSADTQYF,TGTGCCAGCAGTAAAACCGGGACTAGCGCCGATACGCAGTATTTT
TRBJ2-1,TRBD2,few,TRBV11-3,CASSWGGDYNEQFF,TGTGCCAGCAGCTGGGGGGGGGACTACAATGAGCAGTTCTTC
TRBJ1-2,.,once,TRBV19,CASSIDSGAPSSNYGYTF,TGTGCCAGTAGTATAGACTCAGGGGCCCCCTCATCTAACTATGGCTACACCTTC
TRBJ1-6,.,.,TRBV18,CASSPQQGYNSPLHF,TGTGCCAGCTCACCACAACAGGGTTATAATTCACCCCTCCACTTT
TRBJ1-5,TRBD1,.,TRBV19,CASSSGQGRNQPQHF,TGTGCCAGTAGTTCGGGACAGGGTAGGAATCAGCCCCAGCATTTT
TRBJ2-5,TRBD2,.,TRBV7-2,CASSFTGGPRETQYF,TGTGCCAGCAGCTTTACGGGGGGGCCCAGAGAGACCCAGTACTTC
TRBJ2-5,.,.,TRBV13,CASSLAGYQETQYF,TGTGCCAGCAGCTTAGCCGGGTACCAAGAGACCCAGTACTTC
TRBJ2-5,TRBD2,.,TRBV7-9,CASSTAPGGRETQYF,TGTGCCAGCAGCACTGCACCGGGGGGGCGGGAGACCCAGTACTTC
TRBJ1-3,.,few,TRBV6-5,CASSTGGNTIYF,TGTGCCAGCAGCACAGGCGGAAACACCATATATTTT
TRBJ1-3,.,.,TRBV27,CASSLSAAGNTIYF,TGTGCCAGCAGTTTATCGGCCGCCGGAAACACCATATATTTT
TRBJ1-2,.,.,TRBV19,CASNTDGYTF,TGTGCCAGTAATACTGATGGCTACACCTTC
TRBJ2-2,TRBD1,.,TRBV7-2,CASSFRGLNTGELFF,TGTGCCAGCAGCTTCAGGGGGTTAAACACCGGGGAGCTGTTTTTT
TRBJ1-4,.,.,TRBV18,CASSQTQGINEKLFF,TGTGCCAGCTCACAAACTCAGGGGATAAATGAAAAACTGTTTTTT
TRBJ1-1,.,.,TRBV5-1,CASSQDPEGGIEAFF,TGCGCCAGCAGCCAGGACCCGGAGGGTGGCATTGAAGCTTTCTTT
TRBJ1-2,TRBD1,few,TRBV30,CAWSGDRRPSYGYTF,TGTGCCTGGAGTGGGGACAGGCGACCATCCTATGGCTACACCTTC
TRBJ1-2,.,few,TRBV4-1,CASSQVAGPYYGYTF,TGCGCCAGCAGCCAAGTTGCGGGGCCCTACTATGGCTACACCTTC
TRBJ2-3,TRBD2,.,TRBV6-2/TRBV6-3,CASSGLAGALGDTQYF,TGTGCCAGCAGTGGGCTAGCGGGAGCGCTCGGAGATACGCAGTATTTT
TRBJ1-6,.,.,TRBV29-1,CSVGIQGYNSPLHF,TGCAGCGTTGGTATCCAGGGATATAATTCACCCCTCCACTTT
TRBJ2-5,TRBD1,.,TRBV15,CATSSSTGGILGETQYF,TGTGCCACCAGCAGTTCGACAGGGGGCATTTTGGGTGAGACCCAGTACTTC
TRBJ1-3,TRBD1,.,TRBV5-4,CASSSQGDPGNTIYF,TGTGCCAGCAGCTCACAGGGGGACCCTGGAAACACCATATATTTT
TRBJ2-2,.,.,TRBV2,CASSRDIGMGGELFF,TGTGCCAGCAGCCGGGACATAGGGATGGGCGGGGAGCTGTTTTTT